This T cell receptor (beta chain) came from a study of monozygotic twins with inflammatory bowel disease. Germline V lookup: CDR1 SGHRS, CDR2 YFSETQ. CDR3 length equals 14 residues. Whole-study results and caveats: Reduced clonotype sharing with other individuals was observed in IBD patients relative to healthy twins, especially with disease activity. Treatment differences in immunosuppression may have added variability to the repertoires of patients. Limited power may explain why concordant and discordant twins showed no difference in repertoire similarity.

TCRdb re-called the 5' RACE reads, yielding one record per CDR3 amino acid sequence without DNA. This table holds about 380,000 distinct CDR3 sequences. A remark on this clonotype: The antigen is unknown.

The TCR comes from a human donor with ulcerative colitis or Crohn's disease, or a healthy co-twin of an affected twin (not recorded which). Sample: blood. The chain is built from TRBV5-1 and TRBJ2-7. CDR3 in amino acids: CASSFAGLDYEQYF.